This TCR beta chain was captured by sequencing in a study of beta chain features in type 1 diabetes (dated 2018 in TCRdb). Background for the entire study: Patients and healthy donors did not differ in mean age, gender distribution, total cell number or subset yield. Naive and central memory subsets were obtained from all 30 or so donors, but regulatory and stem cell-like memory subsets were isolated from only 8 patients and roughly eight healthy donors. The study compared TCRB repertoires of sorted circulating CD4+ T cell subsets between recently diagnosed type 1 diabetes patients and matched healthy donors. A total of over 95,000,000 sorted cells were examined across all samples, and RNA yield correlated strongly with the number of cells per subset.

CDR1 and CDR2 are drawn from the germline V gene (reference sequence): LNHDA, SQIVND. At the junction V is shortened by 0 bases and J by 3 bases, with 11 bases in between. The CDR3, cysteine through phenylalanine, is 15 amino acids long. CDR3 DNA only is kept here, 45 bases in frame from base 1. A word on this clone: The target of this receptor is not known. Qualities for individual bases were not recorded, and no much larger clone is one base off.

Each donor gave one peripheral blood draw, averaging approximately 0.12 L, which was collected into heparinised tubes. Naive, central memory, regulatory and stem cell-like memory CD4+ T cells were sorted on a BD FACSAria II using a panel including CD45RO, CCR7, CD25, CD127, CD95 and CD27. A purity above 98% was achieved for all sorted populations. PBMCs were separated immediately by Lymphoprep density gradient centrifugation and were stained directly, without being cultured. So that batch effects would be minimized, each experiment stained and sorted samples in pairs, pairing one healthy donor with one patient. The full study reports these points: Naive, central memory and regulatory TCRB repertoires appeared more similar among patients than among healthy donors. In all four CD4+ subsets, TCRB CDR3 length was moderately but significantly shorter in type 1 diabetes patients. PCR may preferentially amplify shorter templates, but because patient and control samples were amplified and corrected together, any resulting skew would affect both groups equally. Fewer insertions and more nucleotide deletions at VDJ recombination sites were observed in patients with type 1 diabetes, implying thymic rearrangement abnormalities. Because the HLA sub-analyses included only small numbers of individuals, any influence of HLA type on TCRB rearrangement was left unresolved. Because cDNA was sequenced instead of genomic DNA, highly expressing activated cells could be over-represented, though the groups showed no difference in activation or CD3 levels.

The entire amount of isolated RNA was reverse transcribed using the High Capacity cDNA Reverse Transcription Kit, so the sequenced TCRB transcripts were expressed ones. Deep immunoSEQ sequencing was performed on naive, central memory and regulatory T cell samples, with an average of around 3.5 million total reads per sample. Sorted cells were lysed in RLT buffer and RNA was extracted with DNase-treated RNeasy Micro or Mini kits, depending on cell number. To prevent cross-contamination, each cell subset was processed individually, whereas patient and healthy donor samples were processed jointly. The immunoSEQ multiplex PCR was used to amplify TCRB sequences from cDNA, generating 87-bp fragments that spanned the CDR3 region. Sequencing of the amplicons was done on the Illumina HiSeq platform. On the study's bioinformatics: Synthetic template baselines were used to correct PCR bias computationally, reads within Hamming distance 2 were collapsed together, and singletons that could not be merged were discarded. Reads were aligned to IMGT to assign V, D and J genes, CDR3 length, and insertions or deletions at six rearrangement sites. Within each subset, clonotype counts were normalized to sorted cell number, after which true diversity and Gini coefficients were computed with the tcR R package. The overlap coefficient, calculated on TCRB nucleotide sequences, was used to quantify repertoire sharing. The source is immuneACCESS, and TCRdb retained only in-frame sequences with V and J called. Part of the clones is not carried over; for the studies checked, unresolved V genes explain less than half of this, and the remainder is unexplained. That table supplies the V and J calls and clone size; D and trimming were determined from the DNA. The sample has 15,000 to 17,000 clones on record, approximately 68% of them singletons. The top ten clonotypes cover more than 2% of the sample.

The chain is made from TRBV19 and TRBJ1-1; D gene: possibly TRBD1, on 5 matching bases. The TCR comes from a man aged 25-45 years with type 1 diabetes. The sequencing input was Tregs from blood. Explained via the paper, the cell subset or site label denotes: regulatory CD4+ T cells. The sequenced DNA is TGTGCCAGTAGTATAGAGGCAGGGAAGGACACTGAAGCTTTCTTT. Its translation is CASSIEAGKDTEAFF.